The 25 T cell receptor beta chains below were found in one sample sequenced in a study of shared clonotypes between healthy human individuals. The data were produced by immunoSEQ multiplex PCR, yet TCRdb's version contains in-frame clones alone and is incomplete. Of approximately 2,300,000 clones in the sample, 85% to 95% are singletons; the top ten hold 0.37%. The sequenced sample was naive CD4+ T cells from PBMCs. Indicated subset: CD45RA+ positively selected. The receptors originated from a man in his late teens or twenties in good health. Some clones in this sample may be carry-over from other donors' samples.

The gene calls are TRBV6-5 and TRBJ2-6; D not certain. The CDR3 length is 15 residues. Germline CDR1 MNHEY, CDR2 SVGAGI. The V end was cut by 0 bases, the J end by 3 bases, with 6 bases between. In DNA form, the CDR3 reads TGTGCCAGCAGTTACTCCCGTGGTGGGGCCAACGTCCTGACTTTC. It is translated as CASSYSRGGANVLTF.

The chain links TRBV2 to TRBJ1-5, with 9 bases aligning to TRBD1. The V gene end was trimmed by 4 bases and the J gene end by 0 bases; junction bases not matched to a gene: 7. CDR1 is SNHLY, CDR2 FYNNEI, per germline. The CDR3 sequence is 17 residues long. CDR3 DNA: TGTGCCAGCAGTGCTGGACAGGGGTACAATAGCAATCAGCCCCAGCATTTT. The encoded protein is CASSAGQGYNSNQPQHF.

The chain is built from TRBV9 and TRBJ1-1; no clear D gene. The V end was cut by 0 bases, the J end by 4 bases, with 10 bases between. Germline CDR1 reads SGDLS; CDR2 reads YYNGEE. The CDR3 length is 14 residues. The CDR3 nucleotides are TGTGCCAGCAGCGTAGAATCTCGGAGCACTGAAGCTTTCTTT. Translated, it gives CASSVESRSTEAFF.

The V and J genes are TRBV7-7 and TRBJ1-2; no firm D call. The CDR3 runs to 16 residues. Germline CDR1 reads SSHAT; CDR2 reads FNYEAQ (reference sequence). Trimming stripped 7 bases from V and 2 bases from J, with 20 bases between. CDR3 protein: CASIPRHGPWNYGYTF. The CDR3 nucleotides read TGTGCCAGCATCCCCCGCCATGGACCCTGGAACTATGGCTACACCTTC.

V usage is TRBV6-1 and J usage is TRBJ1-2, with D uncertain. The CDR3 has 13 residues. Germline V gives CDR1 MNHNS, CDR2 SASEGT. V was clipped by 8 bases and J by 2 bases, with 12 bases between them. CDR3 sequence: CASLQRNNYGYTF. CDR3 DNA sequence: TGTGCCAGCCTTCAACGCAACAACTATGGCTACACCTTC.

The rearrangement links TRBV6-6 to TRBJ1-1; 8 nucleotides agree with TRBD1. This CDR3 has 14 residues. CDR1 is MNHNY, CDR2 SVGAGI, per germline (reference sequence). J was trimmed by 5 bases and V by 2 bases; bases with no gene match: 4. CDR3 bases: TGTGCCAGCAGTTACACACAGGGGGAAACTGAAGCTTTCTTT. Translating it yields CASSYTQGETEAFF.

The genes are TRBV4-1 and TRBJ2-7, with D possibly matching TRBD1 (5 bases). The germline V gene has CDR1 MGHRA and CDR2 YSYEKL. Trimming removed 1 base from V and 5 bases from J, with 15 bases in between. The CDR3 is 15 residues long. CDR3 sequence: CASSQGWAGPNEQYF. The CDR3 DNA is TGCGCCAGCAGCCAAGGTTGGGCAGGGCCTAACGAGCAGTACTTC.

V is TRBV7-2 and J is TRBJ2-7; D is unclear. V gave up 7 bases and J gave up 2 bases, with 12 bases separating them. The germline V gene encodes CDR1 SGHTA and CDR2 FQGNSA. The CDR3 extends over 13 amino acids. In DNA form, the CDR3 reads TGTGCCAGCAAAAAACCAATCACCTACGAGCAGTACTTC. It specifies CASKKPITYEQYF.

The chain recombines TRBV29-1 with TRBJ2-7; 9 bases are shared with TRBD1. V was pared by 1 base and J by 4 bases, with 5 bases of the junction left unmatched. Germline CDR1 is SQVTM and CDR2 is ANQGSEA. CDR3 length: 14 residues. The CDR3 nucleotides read TGCAGCGTTGAAGGAGTTGGGACAGGGTACGAGCAGTACTTC. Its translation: CSVEGVGTGYEQYF.

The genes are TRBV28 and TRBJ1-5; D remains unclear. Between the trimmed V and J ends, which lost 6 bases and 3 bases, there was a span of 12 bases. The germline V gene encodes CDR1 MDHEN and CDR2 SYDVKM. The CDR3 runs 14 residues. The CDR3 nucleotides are TGTGCCAGCAGCGCCCCCGGATCCAATCAGCCCCAGCATTTT. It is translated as CASSAPGSNQPQHF.

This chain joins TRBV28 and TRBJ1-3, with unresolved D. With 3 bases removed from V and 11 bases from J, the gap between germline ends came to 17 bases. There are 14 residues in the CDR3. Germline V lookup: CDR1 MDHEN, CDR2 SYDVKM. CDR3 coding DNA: TGTGCCAGCAGTTTGACGCAGCTCAACCTCGCCATATATTTT. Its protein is CASSLTQLNLAIYF.

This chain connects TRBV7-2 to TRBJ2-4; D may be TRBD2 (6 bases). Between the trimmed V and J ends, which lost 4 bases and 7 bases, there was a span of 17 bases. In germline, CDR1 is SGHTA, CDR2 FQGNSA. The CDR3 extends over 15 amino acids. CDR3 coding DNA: TGTGCCAGCAGCTACCGGGACCCGGGGAGGAACATTCAGTACTTC. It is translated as CASSYRDPGRNIQYF.

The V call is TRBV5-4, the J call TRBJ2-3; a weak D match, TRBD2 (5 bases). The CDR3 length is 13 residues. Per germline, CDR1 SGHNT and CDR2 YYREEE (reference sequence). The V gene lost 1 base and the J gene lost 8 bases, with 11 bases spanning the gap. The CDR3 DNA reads TGTGCCAGCAGCTTGTCGGGGATTGGTACGCAGTATTTT. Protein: CASSLSGIGTQYF.

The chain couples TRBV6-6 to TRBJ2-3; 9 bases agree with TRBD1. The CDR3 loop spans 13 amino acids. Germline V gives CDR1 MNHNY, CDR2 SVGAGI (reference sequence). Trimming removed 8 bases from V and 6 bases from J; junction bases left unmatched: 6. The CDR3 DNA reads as TGTGCCAGCTGCACAGGGGGCGGTGATACGCAGTATTTT. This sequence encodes CASCTGGGDTQYF.

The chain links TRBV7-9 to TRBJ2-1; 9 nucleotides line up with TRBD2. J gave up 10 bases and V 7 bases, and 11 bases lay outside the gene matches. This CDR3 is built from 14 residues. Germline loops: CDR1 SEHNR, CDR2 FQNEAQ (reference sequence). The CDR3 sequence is CASNRREGPGEQFF. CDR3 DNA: TGTGCCAGCAACCGGCGGGAGGGCCCCGGCGAGCAGTTCTTC. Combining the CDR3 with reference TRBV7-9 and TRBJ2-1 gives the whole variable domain DTGVSQNPRHKITKRGQNVTFRCDPISEHNRLYWYRQTLGQGPEFLTYFQNEAQLEKSRLLSDRFSAERPKGSFSTLEIQRTEQGDSAMYLCASNRREGPGEQFFGPGTRLTVL.

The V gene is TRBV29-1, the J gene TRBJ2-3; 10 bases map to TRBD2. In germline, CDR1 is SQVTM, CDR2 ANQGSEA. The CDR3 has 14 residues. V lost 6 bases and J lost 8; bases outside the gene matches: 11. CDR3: CSVWVAGGPGTQYF. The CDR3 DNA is TGCAGCGTATGGGTAGCGGGAGGACCAGGTACGCAGTATTTT.

The CDR3 region is CSAGGTSNTGELFF. The CDR3 nucleotides are TGCAGCGCCGGCGGAACCTCGAACACCGGGGAGCTGTTTTTT. V and J are TRBV29-1 and TRBJ2-2; D is unresolved. This CDR3 comprises 14 residues. Deletions cut 7 bases from V and 0 bases from J, with 12 bases between. Germline V gene sequence: CDR1 SQVTM, CDR2 ANQGSEA.

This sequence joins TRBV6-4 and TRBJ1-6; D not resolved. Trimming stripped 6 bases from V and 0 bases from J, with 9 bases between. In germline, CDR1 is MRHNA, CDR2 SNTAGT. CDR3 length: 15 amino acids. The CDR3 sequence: CASRPQSSYNSPLHF. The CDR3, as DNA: TGTGCCAGCAGGCCCCAGAGCTCCTATAATTCACCCCTCCACTTT.

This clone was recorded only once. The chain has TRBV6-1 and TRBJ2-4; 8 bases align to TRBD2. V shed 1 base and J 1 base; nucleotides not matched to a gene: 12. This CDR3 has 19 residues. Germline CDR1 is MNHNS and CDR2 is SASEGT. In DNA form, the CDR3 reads TGTGCCAGCAGTGAAGAGGTTAGCGGGAATCAAATGGCCAAAAACATTCAGTACTTC. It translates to CASSEEVSGNQMAKNIQYF.

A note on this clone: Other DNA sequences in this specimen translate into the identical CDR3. The CDR3 here is CASSPQGYEQYF. The CDR3 bases are TGTGCCAGCAGCCCCCAGGGCTACGAGCAGTACTTC. The V gene is TRBV28, the J gene TRBJ2-7; maybe TRBD1 (5 bases). The CDR3 is made up of 12 amino acids. Trimming pared 6 bases from V and 3 bases from J, leaving 9 bases between. CDR1 is MDHEN and CDR2 is SYDVKM in the germline V gene.

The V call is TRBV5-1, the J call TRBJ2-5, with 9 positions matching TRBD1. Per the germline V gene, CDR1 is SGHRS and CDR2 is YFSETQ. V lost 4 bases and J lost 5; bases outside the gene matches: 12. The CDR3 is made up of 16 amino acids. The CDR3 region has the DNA TGCGCCAGCAGCGTTACGGGACAGGGCGAGTACGAGACCCAGTACTTC. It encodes CASSVTGQGEYETQYF.

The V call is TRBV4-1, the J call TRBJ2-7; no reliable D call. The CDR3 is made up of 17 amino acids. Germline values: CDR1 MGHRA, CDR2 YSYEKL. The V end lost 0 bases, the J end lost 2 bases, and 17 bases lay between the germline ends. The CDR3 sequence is CASSQEASSGRTYEQYF. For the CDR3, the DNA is TGCGCCAGCAGCCAAGAAGCCTCATCAGGCAGAACCTACGAGCAGTACTTC.

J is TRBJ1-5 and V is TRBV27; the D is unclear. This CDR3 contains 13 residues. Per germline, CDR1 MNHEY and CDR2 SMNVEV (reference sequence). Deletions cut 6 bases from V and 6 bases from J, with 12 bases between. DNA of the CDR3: TGTGCCAGCAGCCGCACCGGGTTTCAGCCCCAGCATTTT. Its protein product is CASSRTGFQPQHF.

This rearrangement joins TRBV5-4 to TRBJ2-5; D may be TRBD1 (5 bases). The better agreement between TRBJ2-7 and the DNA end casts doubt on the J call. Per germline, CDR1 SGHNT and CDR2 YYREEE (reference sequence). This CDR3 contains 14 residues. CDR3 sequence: CASSLGGASYEQYF. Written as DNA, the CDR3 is TGTGCCAGCAGCTTGGGTGGGGCCTCCTACGAGCAGTACTTC.

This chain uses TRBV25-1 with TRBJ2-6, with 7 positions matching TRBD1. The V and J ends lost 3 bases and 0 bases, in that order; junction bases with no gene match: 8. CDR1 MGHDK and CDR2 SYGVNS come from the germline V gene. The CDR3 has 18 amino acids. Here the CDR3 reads CASSDIQGSSSGANVLTF. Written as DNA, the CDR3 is TGTGCCAGCAGTGACATACAGGGGTCGAGCTCTGGGGCCAACGTCCTGACTTTC.